The clone carrying this T cell receptor beta chain was detected many times. These data originate in a study of T cells in Graves' hyperthyroidism and ophthalmopathy. The CDR3 sequence is 17 residues long. J was trimmed by 2 bases and V by 0 bases; bases with no gene match: 4. Germline lookup yields CDR1 SGHVS and CDR2 FQNEAQ. Researchers took RNA transcripts and amplified the TCR beta CDR3 regions from them. HTBI primers drove first-round RT-PCR of the TCR CDR3. TCRdb re-called the multiplex PCR reads with MiXCR, one entry per CDR3 protein. Among about 52,000 distinct CDR3 sequences listed, roughly 50% were seen once.

The sequencing sample was made of blood. The clonotype originates from a woman between 50 and 59 years old with Graves' ophthalmopathy. The chain combines TRBV7-8 with TRBJ2-3, with 11 bases matching TRBD2. Written as DNA, the CDR3 is TGTGCCAGCAGCTTAGCCTTAGCGGGGGGGAACACAGATACGCAGTATTTT. It specifies CASSLALAGGNTDTQYF.